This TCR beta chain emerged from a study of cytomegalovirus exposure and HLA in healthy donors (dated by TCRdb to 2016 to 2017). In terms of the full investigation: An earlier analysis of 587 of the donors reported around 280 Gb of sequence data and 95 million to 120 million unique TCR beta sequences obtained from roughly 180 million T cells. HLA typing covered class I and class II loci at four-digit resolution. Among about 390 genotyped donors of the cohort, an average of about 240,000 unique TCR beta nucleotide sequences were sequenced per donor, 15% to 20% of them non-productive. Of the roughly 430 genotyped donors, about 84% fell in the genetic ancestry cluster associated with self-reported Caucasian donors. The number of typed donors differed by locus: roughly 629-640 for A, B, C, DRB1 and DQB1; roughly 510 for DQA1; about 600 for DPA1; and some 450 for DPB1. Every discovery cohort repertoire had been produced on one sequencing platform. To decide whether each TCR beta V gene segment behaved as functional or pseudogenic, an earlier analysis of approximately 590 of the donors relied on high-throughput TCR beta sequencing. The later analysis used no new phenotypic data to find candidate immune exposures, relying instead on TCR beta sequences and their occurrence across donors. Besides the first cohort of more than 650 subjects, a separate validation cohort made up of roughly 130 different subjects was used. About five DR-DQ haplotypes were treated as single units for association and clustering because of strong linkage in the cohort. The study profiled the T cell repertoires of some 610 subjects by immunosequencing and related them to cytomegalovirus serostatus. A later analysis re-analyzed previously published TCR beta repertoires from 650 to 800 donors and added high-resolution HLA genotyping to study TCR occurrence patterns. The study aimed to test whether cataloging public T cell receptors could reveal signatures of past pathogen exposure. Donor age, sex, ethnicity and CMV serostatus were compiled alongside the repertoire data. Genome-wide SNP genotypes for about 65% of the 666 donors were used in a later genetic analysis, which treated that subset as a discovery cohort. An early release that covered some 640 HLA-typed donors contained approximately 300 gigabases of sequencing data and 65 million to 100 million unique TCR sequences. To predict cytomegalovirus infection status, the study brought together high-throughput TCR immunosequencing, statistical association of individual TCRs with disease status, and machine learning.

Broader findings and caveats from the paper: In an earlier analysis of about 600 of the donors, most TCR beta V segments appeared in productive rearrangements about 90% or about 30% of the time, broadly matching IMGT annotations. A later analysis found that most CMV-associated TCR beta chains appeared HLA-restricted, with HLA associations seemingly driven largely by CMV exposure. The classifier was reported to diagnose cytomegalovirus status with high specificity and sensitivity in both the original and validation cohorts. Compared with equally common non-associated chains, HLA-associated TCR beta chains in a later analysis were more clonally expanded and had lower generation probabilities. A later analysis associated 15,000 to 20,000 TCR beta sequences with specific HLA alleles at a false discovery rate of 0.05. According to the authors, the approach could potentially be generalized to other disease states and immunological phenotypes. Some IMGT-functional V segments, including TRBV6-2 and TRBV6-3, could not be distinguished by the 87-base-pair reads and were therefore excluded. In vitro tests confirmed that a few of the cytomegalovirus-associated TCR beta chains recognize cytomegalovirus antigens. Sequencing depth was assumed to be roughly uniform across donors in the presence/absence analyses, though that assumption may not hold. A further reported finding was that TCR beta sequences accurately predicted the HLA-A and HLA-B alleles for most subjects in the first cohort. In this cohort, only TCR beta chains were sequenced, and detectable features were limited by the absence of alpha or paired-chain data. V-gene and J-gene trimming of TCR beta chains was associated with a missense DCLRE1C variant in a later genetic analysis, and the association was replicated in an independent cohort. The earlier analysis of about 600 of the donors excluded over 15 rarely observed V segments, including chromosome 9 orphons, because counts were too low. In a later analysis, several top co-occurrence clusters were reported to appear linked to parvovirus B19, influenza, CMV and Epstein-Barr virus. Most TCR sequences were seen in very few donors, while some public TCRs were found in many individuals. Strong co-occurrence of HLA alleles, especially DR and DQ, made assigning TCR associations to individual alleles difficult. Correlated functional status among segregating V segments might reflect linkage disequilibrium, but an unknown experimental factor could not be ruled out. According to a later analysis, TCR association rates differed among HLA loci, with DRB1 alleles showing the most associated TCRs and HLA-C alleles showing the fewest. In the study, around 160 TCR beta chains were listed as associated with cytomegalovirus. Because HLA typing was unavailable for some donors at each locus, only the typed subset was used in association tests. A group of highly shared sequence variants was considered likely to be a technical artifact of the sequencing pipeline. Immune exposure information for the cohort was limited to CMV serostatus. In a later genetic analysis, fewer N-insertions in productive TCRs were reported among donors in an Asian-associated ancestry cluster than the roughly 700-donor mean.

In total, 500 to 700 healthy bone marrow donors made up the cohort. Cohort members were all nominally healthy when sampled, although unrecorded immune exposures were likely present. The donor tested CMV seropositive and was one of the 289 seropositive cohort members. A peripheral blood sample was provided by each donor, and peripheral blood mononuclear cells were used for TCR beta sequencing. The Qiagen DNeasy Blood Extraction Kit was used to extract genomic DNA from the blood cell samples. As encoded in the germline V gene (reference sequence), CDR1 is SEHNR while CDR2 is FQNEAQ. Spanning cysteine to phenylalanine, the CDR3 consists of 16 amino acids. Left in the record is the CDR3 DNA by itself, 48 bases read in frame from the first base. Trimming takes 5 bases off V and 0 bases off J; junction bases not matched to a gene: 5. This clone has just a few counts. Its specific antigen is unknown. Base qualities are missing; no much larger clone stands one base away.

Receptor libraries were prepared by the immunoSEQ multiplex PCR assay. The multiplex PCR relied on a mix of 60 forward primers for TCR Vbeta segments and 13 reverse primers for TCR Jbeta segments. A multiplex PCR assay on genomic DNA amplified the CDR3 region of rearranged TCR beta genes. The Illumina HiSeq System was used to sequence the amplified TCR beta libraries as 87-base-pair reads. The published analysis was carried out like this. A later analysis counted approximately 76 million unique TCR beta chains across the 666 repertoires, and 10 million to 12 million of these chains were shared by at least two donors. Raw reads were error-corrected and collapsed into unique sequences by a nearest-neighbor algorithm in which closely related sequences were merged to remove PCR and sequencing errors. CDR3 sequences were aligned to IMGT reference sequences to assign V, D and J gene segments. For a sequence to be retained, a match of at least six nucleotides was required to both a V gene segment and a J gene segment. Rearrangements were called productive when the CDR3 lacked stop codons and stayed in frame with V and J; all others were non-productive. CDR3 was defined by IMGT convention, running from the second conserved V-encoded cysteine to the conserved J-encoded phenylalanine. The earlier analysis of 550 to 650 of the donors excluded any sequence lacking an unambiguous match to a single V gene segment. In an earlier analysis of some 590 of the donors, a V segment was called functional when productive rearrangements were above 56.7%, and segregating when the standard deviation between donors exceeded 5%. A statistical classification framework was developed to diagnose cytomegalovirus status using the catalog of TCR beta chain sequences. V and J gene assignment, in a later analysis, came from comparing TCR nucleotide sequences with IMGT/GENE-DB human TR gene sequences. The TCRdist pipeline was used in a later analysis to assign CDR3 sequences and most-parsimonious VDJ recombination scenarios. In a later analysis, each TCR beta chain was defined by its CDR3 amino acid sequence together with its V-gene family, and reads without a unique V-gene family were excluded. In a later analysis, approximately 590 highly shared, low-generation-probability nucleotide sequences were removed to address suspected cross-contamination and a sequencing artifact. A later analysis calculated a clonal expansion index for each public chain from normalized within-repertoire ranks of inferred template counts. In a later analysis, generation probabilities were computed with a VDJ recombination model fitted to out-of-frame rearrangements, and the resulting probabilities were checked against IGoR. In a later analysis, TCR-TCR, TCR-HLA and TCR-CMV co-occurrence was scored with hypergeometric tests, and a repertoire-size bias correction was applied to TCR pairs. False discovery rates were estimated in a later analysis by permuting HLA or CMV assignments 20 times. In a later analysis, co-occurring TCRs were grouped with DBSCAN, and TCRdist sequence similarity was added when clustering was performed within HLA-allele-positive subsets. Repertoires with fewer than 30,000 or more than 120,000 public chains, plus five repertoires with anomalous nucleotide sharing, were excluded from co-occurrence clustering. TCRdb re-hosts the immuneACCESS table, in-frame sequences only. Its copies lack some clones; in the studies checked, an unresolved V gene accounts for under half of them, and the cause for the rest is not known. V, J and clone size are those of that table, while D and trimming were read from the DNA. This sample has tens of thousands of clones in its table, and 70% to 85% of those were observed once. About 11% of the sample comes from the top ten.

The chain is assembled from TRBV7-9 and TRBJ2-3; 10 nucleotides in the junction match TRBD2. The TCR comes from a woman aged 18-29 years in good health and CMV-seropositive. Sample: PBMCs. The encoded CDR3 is CASSPKTSGSTDTQYF. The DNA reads TGTGCCAGCAGCCCAAAGACTAGCGGGAGCACAGATACGCAGTATTTT.